This is a list of T cell receptor beta chains from one sample in a study of shared T cell receptors in the human thymus. Sequencing used immunoSEQ multiplex PCR; TCRdb keeps in-frame clones, though not all of them. The sample carries approximately 730,000 clones, 80% to 90% recorded once. These records were also assigned to another study, of human thymus T cells.

Sample: thymocytes. The receptor set was obtained from a girl under two years old with a congenital heart defect. Both conserved end residues are part of each CDR3. D genes are given only for firm matches. A row's size may be missing; if present it is once, few, many or a size class.

j_call: TRBJ2-1
clone_size: .
v_call: TRBV30
d_call: .
cdr3_nt: TGTGCCTGGACGGGACTCAATGAGCAGTTCTTC
cdr3_aa: CAWTGLNEQFF

j_call: TRBJ1-2
clone_size: .
v_call: TRBV7-6
d_call: .
cdr3_nt: TGTGCCAGCAGCCATTCGGAGGTCCGATCGCCGGGTTATGGCTACACCTTC
cdr3_aa: CASSHSEVRSPGYGYTF

j_call: TRBJ1-2
clone_size: .
v_call: TRBV19
d_call: .
cdr3_nt: TGTGCCAGTAGATCGCTAAGGGGGAACTATGGCTACACCTTC
cdr3_aa: CASRSLRGNYGYTF

j_call: TRBJ1-3
clone_size: .
v_call: TRBV7-2
d_call: .
cdr3_nt: TGTGCCAGCAGCTTTCACAGGGTCAAGGGAAACACCATATATTTT
cdr3_aa: CASSFHRVKGNTIYF

j_call: TRBJ1-2
clone_size: few
v_call: TRBV30
d_call: .
cdr3_nt: TGTGCCTCCCACCCGACAGTAGTAAATGGCTACACCTTC
cdr3_aa: CASHPTVVNGYTF

j_call: TRBJ1-1
clone_size: .
v_call: TRBV4-3
d_call: .
cdr3_nt: TGCGCCAGCAGCCCTACCCGGACATTCCTTTATGCTGAAGCTTTCTTT
cdr3_aa: CASSPTRTFLYAEAFF

j_call: TRBJ2-2
clone_size: .
v_call: TRBV4-1
d_call: .
cdr3_nt: TGCGCCAGCAGCCAAGTGGGCGGGGGCGCGAACACCGGGGAGCTGTTTTTT
cdr3_aa: CASSQVGGGANTGELFF

j_call: TRBJ2-5
clone_size: .
v_call: TRBV7-7
d_call: TRBD2
cdr3_nt: TGTGCTAGCAGCATATCCGGGACTAGAGAGACCCAGTACTTC
cdr3_aa: CASSISGTRETQYF

j_call: TRBJ1-3
clone_size: once
v_call: TRBV10-1
d_call: .
cdr3_nt: TGCGCCAGCAGGGCGGACTCCGACTCTGGAAACACCATATATTTT
cdr3_aa: CASRADSDSGNTIYF

j_call: TRBJ1-4
clone_size: .
v_call: TRBV4-3
d_call: .
cdr3_nt: TGCGCCAGCAGCCAAGAAGGGACTTATAATGAAAAACTGTTTTTT
cdr3_aa: CASSQEGTYNEKLFF

j_call: TRBJ1-2
clone_size: .
v_call: TRBV25-1
d_call: .
cdr3_nt: TGTGCCAGCAGTGCCGCTTTGGAGGTCTATGGCTACACCTTC
cdr3_aa: CASSAALEVYGYTF

j_call: TRBJ2-7
clone_size: .
v_call: TRBV12-5
d_call: .
cdr3_nt: TGTGCTAGTGGTTCGGCCAAAACGACAGGCCATTACTTC
cdr3_aa: CASGSAKTTGHYF

j_call: TRBJ1-1
clone_size: .
v_call: TRBV7-8
d_call: .
cdr3_nt: TGTGCCAGCAGCCCGCCCCGACGGGAGAAAGCTGAAGCTTTCTTT
cdr3_aa: CASSPPRREKAEAFF

j_call: TRBJ1-5
clone_size: .
v_call: TRBV19
d_call: .
cdr3_nt: TGTGCCAGTAGTATAGATGCGGGCGAGTATAGCAATCAGCCCCAGCATTTT
cdr3_aa: CASSIDAGEYSNQPQHF